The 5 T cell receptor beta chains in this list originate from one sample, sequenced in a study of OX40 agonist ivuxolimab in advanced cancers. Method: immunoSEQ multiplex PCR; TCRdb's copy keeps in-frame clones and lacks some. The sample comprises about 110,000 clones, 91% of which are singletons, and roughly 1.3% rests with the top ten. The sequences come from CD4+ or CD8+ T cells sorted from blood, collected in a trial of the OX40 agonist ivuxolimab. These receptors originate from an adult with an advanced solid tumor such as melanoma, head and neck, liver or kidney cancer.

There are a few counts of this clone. The CDR3 here is CASSIPSSGPSYNEQFF. In DNA, the CDR3 is TGTGCCAGTAGTATACCTTCGTCAGGGCCGTCGTACAATGAGCAGTTCTTC. The gene calls are TRBV19 and TRBJ2-1; D might be TRBD1 (5 bases). Germline CDR1 reads LNHDA; CDR2 reads SQIVND (reference sequence). V shed 2 bases and J shed 4 bases, with 18 bases lying between them. The CDR3 extends over 17 amino acids.

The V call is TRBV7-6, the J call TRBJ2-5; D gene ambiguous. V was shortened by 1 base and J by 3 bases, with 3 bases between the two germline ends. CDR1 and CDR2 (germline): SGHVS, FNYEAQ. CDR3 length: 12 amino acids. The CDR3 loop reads CASSLVEETQYF. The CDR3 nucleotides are TGTGCCAGCAGCTTAGTAGAAGAGACCCAGTACTTC.

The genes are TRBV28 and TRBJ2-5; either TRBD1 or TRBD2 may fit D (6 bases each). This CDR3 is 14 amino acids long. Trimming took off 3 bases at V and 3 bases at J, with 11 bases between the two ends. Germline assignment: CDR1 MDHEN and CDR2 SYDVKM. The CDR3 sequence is CASSFPGAKETQYF. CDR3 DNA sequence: TGTGCCAGCAGTTTCCCGGGGGCGAAAGAGACCCAGTACTTC.

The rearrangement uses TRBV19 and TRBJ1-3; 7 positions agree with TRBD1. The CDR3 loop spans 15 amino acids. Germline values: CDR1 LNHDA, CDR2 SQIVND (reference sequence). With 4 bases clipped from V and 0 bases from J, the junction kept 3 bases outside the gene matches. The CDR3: CASSTTGISGNTIYF. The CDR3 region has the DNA TGTGCCAGTAGTACGACAGGGATCTCTGGAAACACCATATATTTT.

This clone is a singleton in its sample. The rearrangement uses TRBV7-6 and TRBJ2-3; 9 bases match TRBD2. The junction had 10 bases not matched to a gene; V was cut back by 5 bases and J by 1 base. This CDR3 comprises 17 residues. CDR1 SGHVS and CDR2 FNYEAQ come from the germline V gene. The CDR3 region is CASSPSSAGGGTDTQYF. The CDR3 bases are TGTGCCAGCAGCCCGTCATCGGCGGGAGGGGGCACAGATACGCAGTATTTT.